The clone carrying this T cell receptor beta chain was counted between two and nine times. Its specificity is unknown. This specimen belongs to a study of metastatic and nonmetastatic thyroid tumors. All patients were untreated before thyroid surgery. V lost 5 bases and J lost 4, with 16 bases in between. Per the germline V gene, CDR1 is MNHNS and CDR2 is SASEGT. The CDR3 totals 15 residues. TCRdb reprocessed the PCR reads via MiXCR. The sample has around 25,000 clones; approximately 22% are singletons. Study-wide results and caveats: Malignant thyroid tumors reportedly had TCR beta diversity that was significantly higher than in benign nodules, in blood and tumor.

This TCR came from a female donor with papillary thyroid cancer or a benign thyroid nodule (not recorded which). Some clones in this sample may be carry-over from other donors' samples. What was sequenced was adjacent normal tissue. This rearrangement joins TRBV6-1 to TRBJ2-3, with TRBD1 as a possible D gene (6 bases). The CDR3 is CASSQTGLGADTQYF. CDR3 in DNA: TGTGCCAGCAGTCAAACAGGGCTAGGCGCAGATACGCAGTATTTT.